The 16 T cell receptor beta chains in this list originate from one sample, sequenced in a study of CD8 T cells in ankylosing spondylitis. In TCRdb, the 5' RACE reads were re-called with MiXCR into one record per CDR3 protein. The sample contains about 210,000 distinct CDR3 sequences, approximately 8% of which appear only once. Specimen: blood, either unsorted or a sorted T cell fraction (not recorded which). The receptors were sampled from a female donor with ankylosing spondylitis or in good health (not recorded which).

This clonotype came up many times. The J gene is TRBJ2-7, the V gene TRBV12-3 or TRBV12-4; D is undetermined. V was shortened by 10 bases and J by 0 bases, with 10 bases between the two germline ends. The CDR3 is 12 residues long. The CDR3 nucleotides read TGTGCCACCGCTGGAAGCTCCTACGAGCAGTACTTC. Amino acid sequence: CATAGSSYEQYF.

This clonotype was seen repeatedly, ten times or more. This chain joins TRBV29-1 and TRBJ2-7; 7 bases are shared with TRBD2. CDR3 length: 11 residues. V gave up 7 bases and J gave up 8 bases; unmatched junction bases: 8. Germline V gives CDR1 SQVTM, CDR2 ANQGSEA. The CDR3, as DNA: TGCAGCGCCGGTACTAGCGAAAAGCAGTACTTC. Its protein product is CSAGTSEKQYF.

There are many counts of this clonotype. V and J are TRBV28 and TRBJ1-4; tentative D call: TRBD1 (6 bases). Trimming took 6 bases from V and 7 from J, leaving 18 bases between them. CDR3 length: 15 amino acids. The germline CDR1 and CDR2 sequences are MDHEN and SYDVKM. CDR3 in DNA: TGTGCCAGCAGACCGGGGGGGGAAGGGGGTGAAAAACTGTTTTTT. Protein sequence: CASRPGGEGGEKLFF.

The table lists this clonotype with a few counts. The chain joins TRBV6-2 or TRBV6-3 to TRBJ2-4; D unclear. Between the trimmed V and J ends, which lost 2 bases and 12 bases, there was a span of 14 bases. CDR3 length: 13 amino acids. The V gene's germline CDR1 is MNHEY and CDR2 SVGEGT. This chain's CDR3 is CASSYPLKDGQYF. Here the CDR3 DNA reads TGTGCCAGCAGTTACCCTCTAAAGGATGGTCAGTACTTC.

Ten or more counts support this clonotype. The gene calls are TRBV12-3 or TRBV12-4 and TRBJ2-3, with TRBD2 matching 7 bases. The CDR3 extends over 16 amino acids. Trimming cost V 9 bases and J 6 bases; bases outside gene matches: 18. CDR3 residues: CASKGFGGRSIDTQYF. The DNA for the CDR3 is TGTGCCAGTAAAGGGTTTGGCGGGAGAAGTATTGATACGCAGTATTTT.

This clonotype was recorded at least ten times. The rearrangement uses TRBV5-1 and TRBJ2-7; D may be TRBD1 (5 bases). This CDR3 spans 15 amino acids. CDR1 SGHRS and CDR2 YFSETQ come from the germline V gene. V lost 4 bases and J lost 4, with 18 bases in between. The CDR3 DNA is TGCGCCAGCAGCCCCAAGGGGAATAGGGATTACGAGCAGTACTTC. Translated: CASSPKGNRDYEQYF.

The chain uses TRBV7-9 and TRBJ1-1; unclear D gene. The CDR3 spans 15 residues. V lost 5 bases, J lost 1 base, and 14 bases lay in between. CDR1 and CDR2 (germline): SEHNR, FQNEAQ (reference sequence). The CDR3 DNA reads as TGTGCCAGCAGCCCCTATCCGGGCTCGAACACTGAAGCTTTCTTT. This sequence encodes CASSPYPGSNTEAFF.

The table lists this clonotype with a count of one. CDR3 amino acids: CASSLPLAVGETQYF. The CDR3 nucleotides read TGTGCCAGCAGCCTCCCTTTGGCGGTGGGGGAGACCCAGTACTTC. The chain carries TRBV7-2 and TRBJ2-5; no reliable D call. The ends were cut back, 5 bases at V and 5 bases at J, with 18 bases in the middle. The CDR3 sequence is 15 residues long. Germline V gives CDR1 SGHTA, CDR2 FQGNSA.

At least ten counts were recorded for this clonotype. The J gene is TRBJ2-1, the V gene TRBV10-2; a weak D match, TRBD1 (5 bases). Trimming left V 2 bases short and J 5 bases short, with 7 bases between. CDR3 length equals 13 residues. CDR1 and CDR2 (germline): WSHSY, SAAADI. The CDR3 DNA is TGCGCCAGCAGTGAGGCAGGGAACAATGAGCAGTTCTTC. Its protein is CASSEAGNNEQFF.

Many counts were recorded for this clonotype. This chain joins TRBV7-2 and TRBJ2-1; D may correspond to TRBD1 or TRBD2 (5 bases each). The V end was cut by 5 bases, the J end by 9 bases, with 17 bases between. Germline lookup yields CDR1 SGHTA and CDR2 FQGNSA. CDR3 length: 14 residues. CDR3 in amino acids: CASSLGTRGGEQFF. In DNA form, the CDR3 reads TGTGCCAGCAGCCTCGGGACCCGAGGAGGTGAGCAGTTCTTC.

This chain uses TRBV25-1 with TRBJ2-2; maybe TRBD2 (6 bases). Germline lookup yields CDR1 MGHDK and CDR2 SYGVNS. This CDR3 spans 12 amino acids. The ends were cut back, 8 bases at V and 7 bases at J, with 11 bases in the middle. The CDR3 spells CASGLGGGELFF. The DNA for the CDR3 is TGTGCCAGCGGACTCGGGGGCGGGGAGCTGTTTTTT.

Concerning this clonotype: A much larger clone lies one base from this, so it may be a read error. The J gene is TRBJ2-3, the V gene TRBV20-1, with D perhaps TRBD2 (6 bases). The germline gives CDR1 DFQATT, CDR2 SNEGSKA (reference sequence). The CDR3 extends over 11 amino acids. Trimming shortened V by 5 bases and J by 10 bases, and 13 bases separated the two germline ends. The CDR3 reads CSAGVGTSQYF. CDR3 DNA: TGCAGTGCTGGAGTCGGGACTTCGCAGTATTTT.

In this sample, this clonotype turned up many times. The chain combines TRBV5-4 with TRBJ2-2; D call uncertain. The CDR3 runs 16 residues. The germline V gene encodes CDR1 SGHNT and CDR2 YYREEE (reference sequence). With 0 bases removed from V and 4 bases from J, the gap between germline ends came to 13 bases. The CDR3 loop reads CASSLVIGPSTGELFF. The CDR3 region has the DNA TGTGCCAGCAGCTTGGTTATAGGCCCTTCCACCGGGGAGCTGTTTTTT.

This clonotype occurred many times. V and J are TRBV2 and TRBJ1-5; D is unresolved. The CDR3 consists of 12 residues. Germline-derived CDR1 and CDR2 are SNHLY and FYNNEI. Trimming stripped 8 bases from V and 3 bases from J, with 8 bases between. CDR3 sequence reads: CASSRPNQPQHF. CDR3 nucleotides: TGTGCCAGCTCTAGACCCAATCAGCCCCAGCATTTT. Combining the CDR3 with reference TRBV2 and TRBJ1-5 gives the whole variable domain EPEVTQTPSHQVTQMGQEVILRCVPISNHLYFYWYRQILGQKVEFLVSFYNNEISEKSEIFDDQFSVERPDGSNFTLKIRSTKLEDSAMYFCASSRPNQPQHFGDGTRLSIL.

In its sample, this clonotype was seen many times. This chain uses TRBV20-1 with TRBJ2-7; 9 nucleotides agree with TRBD1. The V and J ends lost 6 bases and 5 bases, in that order; junction bases with no gene match: 5. CDR1 DFQATT and CDR2 SNEGSKA come from the germline V gene (reference sequence). The CDR3 loop spans 12 amino acids. The CDR3 nucleotides are TGCAGTGCCTGGGACAGGGTCCACGAGCAGTACTTC. Protein sequence: CSAWDRVHEQYF.

Many counts were recorded for this clonotype. The chain uses TRBV6-5 and TRBJ1-3, with D maybe TRBD1 (5 bases). From germline, CDR1 is MNHEY and CDR2 SVGAGI. This CDR3 contains 15 residues. Trimming pared 2 bases from V and 3 bases from J, leaving 11 bases between. The CDR3 DNA sequence: TGTGCCAGCAGTTACACCCCGGGACTTGGAAACACCATATATTTT. Residues: CASSYTPGLGNTIYF.